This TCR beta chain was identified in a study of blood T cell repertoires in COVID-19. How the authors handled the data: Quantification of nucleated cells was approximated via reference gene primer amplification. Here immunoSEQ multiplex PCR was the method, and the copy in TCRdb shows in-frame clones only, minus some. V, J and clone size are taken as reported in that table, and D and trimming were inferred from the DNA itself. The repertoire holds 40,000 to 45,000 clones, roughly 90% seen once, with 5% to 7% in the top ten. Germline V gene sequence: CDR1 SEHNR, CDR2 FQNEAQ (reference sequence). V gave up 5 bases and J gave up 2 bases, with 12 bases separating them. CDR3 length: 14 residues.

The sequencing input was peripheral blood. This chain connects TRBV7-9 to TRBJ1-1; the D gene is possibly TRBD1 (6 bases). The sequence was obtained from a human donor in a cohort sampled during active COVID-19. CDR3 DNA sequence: TGTGCCAGCAGCCCCTGGACAGAAAACACTGAAGCTTTCTTT. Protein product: CASSPWTENTEAFF.